This entry is about one TCR beta chain. Antigen: not known. Clones were sequenced by immunoSEQ multiplex PCR, and TCRdb holds only the in-frame ones, with some missing. The repertoire holds around 1.9 million clones, more than 85% seen once, with under 2% in the top ten. Positively selected for CCR7, the CD45RO-negative cells used as naive CD8 cells excluded terminally differentiated effector memory CD45RA+ cells. The data belong to a study of shared clonotypes between healthy human individuals. Study-level findings and limits: Tissue TCR repertoires likely differ from these blood-only repertoires. When compared with the clonotypes that were shared by all four sorted-subset donors, the non-shared clonotypes turned out to have lower generation probabilities.

V lost 3 bases and J 4 bases, leaving 4 bases between the germline ends. This CDR3 comprises 12 residues. Germline V gene data show CDR1 as MNHEY and CDR2 as SMNVEV (reference sequence). The receptor comes from a man younger than 35 in good health. Some clones in this sample may be carry-over from other donors' samples. Sequencing was done on a sample of naive CD8+ T cells from PBMCs. This chain joins TRBV27 and TRBJ1-5; D remains ambiguous. In DNA form, the CDR3 reads TGTGCCAGCAGTTTTAGGAATCAGCCCCAGCATTTT. This sequence encodes CASSFRNQPQHF.